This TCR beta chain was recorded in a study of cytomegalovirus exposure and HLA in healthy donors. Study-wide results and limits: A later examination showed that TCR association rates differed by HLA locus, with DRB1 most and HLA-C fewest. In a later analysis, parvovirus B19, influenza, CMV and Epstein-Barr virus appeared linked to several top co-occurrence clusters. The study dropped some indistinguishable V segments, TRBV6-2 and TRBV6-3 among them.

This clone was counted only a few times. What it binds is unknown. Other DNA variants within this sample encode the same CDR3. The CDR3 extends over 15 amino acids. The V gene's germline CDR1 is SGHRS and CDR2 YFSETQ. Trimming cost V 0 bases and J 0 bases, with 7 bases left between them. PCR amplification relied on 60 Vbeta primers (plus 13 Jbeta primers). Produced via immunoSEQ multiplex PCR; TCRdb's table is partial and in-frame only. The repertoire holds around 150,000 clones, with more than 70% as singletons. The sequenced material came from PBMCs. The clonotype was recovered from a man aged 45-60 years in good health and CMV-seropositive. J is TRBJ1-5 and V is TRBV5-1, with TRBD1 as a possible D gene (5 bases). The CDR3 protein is CASSLEGVSNQPQHF. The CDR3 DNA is TGCGCCAGCAGCTTGGAAGGGGTTAGCAATCAGCCCCAGCATTTT.